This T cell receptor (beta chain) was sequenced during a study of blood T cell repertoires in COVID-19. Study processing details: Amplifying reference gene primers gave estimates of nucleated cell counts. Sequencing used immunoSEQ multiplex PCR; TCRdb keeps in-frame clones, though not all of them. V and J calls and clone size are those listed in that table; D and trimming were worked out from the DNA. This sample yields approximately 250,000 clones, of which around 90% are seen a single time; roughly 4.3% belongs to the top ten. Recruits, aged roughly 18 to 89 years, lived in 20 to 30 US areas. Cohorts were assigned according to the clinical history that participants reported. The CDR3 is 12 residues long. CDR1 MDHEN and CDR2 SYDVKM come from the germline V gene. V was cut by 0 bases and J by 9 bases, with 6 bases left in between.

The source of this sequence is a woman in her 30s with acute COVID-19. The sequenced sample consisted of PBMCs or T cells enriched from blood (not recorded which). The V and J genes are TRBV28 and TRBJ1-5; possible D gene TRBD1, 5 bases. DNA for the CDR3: TGTGCCAGCAGTTTATGGGGACTGCCCCAGCATTTT. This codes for CASSLWGLPQHF.